This section outlines one T cell receptor beta chain sequence together with its context. Its antigen is still unknown. The data belong to a study of T cells in Graves' hyperthyroidism and ophthalmopathy. Study-wide results and caveats: Blood also contained most expanded thyroid clonotypes above 0.001.

Per the germline V gene, CDR1 is SGHTA and CDR2 is FQGNSA. The CDR3 spans 14 residues. Trimming shortened V by 3 bases and J by 3 bases, and 8 bases separated the two germline ends. There were TCR beta CDR3 regions amplified from RNA transcripts. A set of HTBI primers served as the primers for a first-round RT-PCR of the TCR CDR3. TCRdb used MiXCR to reprocess the multiplex PCR reads, holding one entry per CDR3 protein. The sample carries about 210,000 distinct CDR3 sequences, about 15% recorded once. Patients aged 18 to 65 with hyperthyroidism were newly diagnosed, with duration under 2 months. Patients with uncontrolled infections, other autoimmune diseases, pregnancy or lactation were excluded. Cells are PBMCs isolated from over 7.5 ml of fresh blood.

Specimen: blood. V usage is TRBV7-2 and J usage is TRBJ2-2, with D possibly being TRBD1 or TRBD2 (6 bases each). The receptor was derived from a man aged 50-60 years with Graves' hyperthyroidism. The CDR3 bases are TGTGCCAGCAGCTTCGGGGGCCACACCGGGGAGCTGTTTTTT. It codes for CASSFGGHTGELFF. The complete variable domain, with remaining parts taken from reference TRBV7-2 and TRBJ2-2, reads GAGVSQSPSNKVTEKGKDVELRCDPISGHTALYWYRQSLGQGLEFLIYFQGNSAPDKSGLPSDRFSAERTGGSVSTLTIQRTQQEDSAVYLCASSFGGHTGELFFGEGSRLTVL.